Each of the 22 T cell receptor beta chains below was sequenced from the same sample in a study of OX40 agonist ivuxolimab in advanced cancers. The data were produced by immunoSEQ multiplex PCR, yet TCRdb's version contains in-frame clones alone and is incomplete. The repertoire includes about 100,000 clones, approximately 90% of them detected once, and 1.2% sits in the top ten. The source material was CD4+ or CD8+ T cells sorted from blood, sampled in a trial of the OX40 agonist ivuxolimab. The source of these receptors is an adult with an advanced solid tumor such as melanoma, head and neck, liver or kidney cancer.

As for this clone: A read error may produce the germline difference seen at one junction end. The V call is TRBV28, the J call TRBJ2-3; 7 bases map to TRBD1. This CDR3 has 12 amino acids. Germline V lookup: CDR1 MDHEN, CDR2 SYDVKM. CDR3 nucleotides: TGTGCCAGCAGTTTAGGGACAGATTCTGTGAATTTT. Translation: CASSLGTDSVNF. Full variable domain (outside the CDR3, taken from reference TRBV28 and TRBJ2-3): DVKVTQSSRYLVKRTGEKVFLECVQDMDHENMFWYRQDPGLGLRLIYFSYDVKMKEKGDIPEGYSVSREKKERFSLILESASTNQTSMYLCASSLGTDSVNFGPGTRLTVL.

This chain links TRBV5-1 with TRBJ1-5; 9 nucleotides match TRBD1. Unmatched junction bases numbered 7, after V lost 2 bases and J lost 7 bases. Germline assignment: CDR1 SGHRS and CDR2 YFSETQ. This CDR3 spans 15 amino acids. The CDR3 region is CASSLTGQGNQPQHF. In DNA, the CDR3 is TGCGCCAGCAGCTTAACGGGACAGGGTAACCAGCCCCAGCATTTT. Full variable domain (rest looked up from reference TRBV5-1 and TRBJ1-5): KAGVTQTPRYLIKTRGQQVTLSCSPISGHRSVSWYQQTPGQGLQFLFEYFSETQRNKGNFPGRFSGRQFSNSRSEMNVSTLELGDSALYLCASSLTGQGNQPQHFGDGTRLSIL.

The rearrangement uses TRBV7-2 and TRBJ1-2, with D unclear. CDR1 SGHTA and CDR2 FQGNSA come from the germline V gene. CDR3 size: 14 residues. V was clipped by 0 bases and J by 3 bases, with 8 bases between them. The chain's CDR3 is CASSLANSHYGYTF. CDR3 DNA sequence: TGTGCCAGCAGCTTAGCTAACAGCCACTATGGCTACACCTTC.

A few counts support this clone. The rearrangement links TRBV5-1 to TRBJ1-1; D gene ambiguous. Trimming removed 1 base from V and 1 base from J, with 11 bases in between. The CDR3 totals 15 residues. The germline V gene has CDR1 SGHRS and CDR2 YFSETQ. Written as DNA, the CDR3 is TGCGCCAGCAGCTTGTTTCAGCAGACGAACACTGAAGCTTTCTTT. It yields the protein CASSLFQQTNTEAFF. Combining the CDR3 with reference TRBV5-1 and TRBJ1-1 gives the whole variable domain KAGVTQTPRYLIKTRGQQVTLSCSPISGHRSVSWYQQTPGQGLQFLFEYFSETQRNKGNFPGRFSGRQFSNSRSEMNVSTLELGDSALYLCASSLFQQTNTEAFFGQGTRLTVV.

V gene TRBV18 combines with J gene TRBJ1-2; possibly TRBD1 for D (6 bases). The CDR3 is made up of 17 amino acids. CDR1 is KGHSH and CDR2 is LQKENI in the germline V gene. V was trimmed by 4 bases and J by 4 bases, leaving 22 bases between them. CDR3 DNA: TGTGCCAGCTCACTCCAACTCTCGGACAGCAACTCCTATGGCTACACCTTC. This codes for CASSLQLSDSNSYGYTF.

This chain connects TRBV7-9 to TRBJ1-5; 7 bases fit TRBD1. V trimming: 0 bases; J trimming: 3 bases; junction bases outside the gene matches: 2. The V gene's germline CDR1 is SEHNR and CDR2 FQNEAQ (reference sequence). The CDR3 contains 15 residues. In nucleotides, the CDR3 is TGTGCCAGCAGCTTAGCGGGGACAGCCAATCAGCCCCAGCATTTT. As protein: CASSLAGTANQPQHF.

This sequence joins TRBV18 and TRBJ1-1, with 9 bases matching TRBD1. Germline loops: CDR1 KGHSH, CDR2 LQKENI. The CDR3 length is 16 residues. The trim removed 3 bases at V and 1 base at J, leaving 6 bases unmatched. The CDR3 nucleotides read TGTGCCAGCTCACCCTCCCTGGGACAGGGGAACACTGAAGCTTTCTTT. It yields the protein CASSPSLGQGNTEAFF.

The J gene is TRBJ1-1, the V gene TRBV7-2, with TRBD1 as a possible D gene (5 bases). From germline, CDR1 is SGHTA and CDR2 FQGNSA. There are 14 residues in the CDR3. Trimming took off 6 bases at V and 3 bases at J, with 14 bases between the two ends. The CDR3 here is CASRNWGRDTEAFF. CDR3 sequence (DNA): TGTGCCAGCAGAAACTGGGGGAGGGACACTGAAGCTTTCTTT.

The chain carries TRBV14 and TRBJ2-5; D call uncertain. The germline V gene encodes CDR1 SGHDN and CDR2 FVKESK. This CDR3 is built from 15 residues. V lost 1 base to trimming and J lost 5 bases, with 14 bases between them. For the CDR3, the DNA is TGTGCCAGCAGCCAAGGCGGCTCGACGGGCGAGACCCAGTACTTC. This encodes CASSQGGSTGETQYF.

The chain links TRBV28 to TRBJ2-1, with 13 bases that match TRBD2. The trim removed 5 bases at V and 7 bases at J, leaving 5 bases unmatched. Per the germline V gene, CDR1 is MDHEN and CDR2 is SYDVKM. This CDR3 spans 15 amino acids. CDR3 nucleotides: TGTGCCAGCAGTCCGGGGACTAGCGGGGTTAATGAGCAGTTCTTC. It yields the protein CASSPGTSGVNEQFF.

CDR3 amino acids: CASSLEISGSYNEQFF. In DNA, the CDR3 is TGTGCCAGCAGCCTCGAGATCTCAGGGTCCTACAATGAGCAGTTCTTC. V usage is TRBV11-2 and J usage is TRBJ2-1; possibly TRBD1 for D (5 bases). Germline-derived CDR1 and CDR2 are SGHAT and FQNNGV. The CDR3 is 16 amino acids. Trimming cost V 5 bases and J 1 base, with 15 bases left between them.

The V call is TRBV27, the J call TRBJ1-5; a possible D gene is TRBD1 (6 bases). This CDR3 is 14 amino acids long. Deletions cut 6 bases from V and 2 bases from J, with 11 bases between. Germline CDR1 and CDR2: MNHEY and SMNVEV (reference sequence). CDR3 sequence: CASSQAGGNQPQHF. CDR3 sequence (DNA): TGTGCCAGCAGCCAGGCAGGGGGCAATCAGCCCCAGCATTTT.

This sequence joins TRBV5-4 and TRBJ2-1; D may be TRBD2 (6 bases). Germline V lookup: CDR1 SGHNT, CDR2 YYREEE (reference sequence). The CDR3 has 14 amino acids. V gave up 2 bases and J gave up 5 bases, with 11 bases separating them. The CDR3 nucleotides read TGTGCCAGCAGCTTCATCCAGCGGGACAATGAGCAGTTCTTC. It yields the protein CASSFIQRDNEQFF.

The chain has TRBV28 and TRBJ2-1, with D tentatively TRBD1 or TRBD2 (5 bases each). From germline, CDR1 is MDHEN and CDR2 SYDVKM. The CDR3 totals 16 residues. With 4 bases removed from V and 0 bases from J, the gap between germline ends came to 13 bases. The CDR3 bases are TGTGCCAGCAGTTCAGGGACGCTCAGCTCCTACAATGAGCAGTTCTTC. This translates into CASSSGTLSSYNEQFF.

This chain connects TRBV12-5 to TRBJ2-2, with D possibly matching TRBD1 (5 bases). Trimming stripped 6 bases from V and 4 bases from J, with 6 bases between. The germline V gene encodes CDR1 LGHNT and CDR2 FRNRAP. This CDR3 has 12 amino acids. The CDR3 nucleotides read TGTGCTAGTGGAGGGGCCACCGGGGAGCTGTTTTTT. Its protein product is CASGGATGELFF. The full variable domain, rest sourced from reference TRBV12-5 and TRBJ2-2, is DARVTQTPRHKVTEMGQEVTMRCQPILGHNTVFWYRQTMMQGLELLAYFRNRAPLDDSGMPKDRFSAEMPDATLATLKIQPSEPRDSAVYFCASGGATGELFFGEGSRLTVL.

The DNA for the CDR3 is TGTGCCAGCAGCTTAGGAGGGACACACTACGAGCAGTACTTC. It codes for CASSLGGTHYEQYF. The rearrangement joins TRBV7-9 to TRBJ2-7; D possibly corresponds to TRBD1 (6 bases). Germline CDR1 reads SEHNR; CDR2 reads FQNEAQ (reference sequence). Between the trimmed V and J ends, which lost 1 base and 3 bases, there was a span of 10 bases. This CDR3 comprises 14 residues.

This chain links TRBV11-3 with TRBJ2-7; 8 nucleotides line up with TRBD1. The CDR3 covers 15 residues. Germline-derived CDR1 and CDR2 are SGHNT and YENEEA. V gave up 4 bases and J gave up 2 bases; unmatched junction bases: 7. Here the CDR3 reads CASSSGQVITYEQYF. The CDR3 DNA reads as TGTGCCAGCAGCTCGGGACAGGTGATAACCTACGAGCAGTACTTC.

The chain joins TRBV11-2 to TRBJ1-2; D not resolved. Germline V gives CDR1 SGHAT, CDR2 FQNNGV. Trimming shortened V by 6 bases and J by 0 bases, and 17 bases separated the two germline ends. There are 16 residues in the CDR3. This CDR3 is CASSYSGTATNYGYTF. The DNA of the CDR3 is TGTGCCAGCAGTTACAGCGGAACCGCGACTAACTATGGCTACACCTTC.

The genes are TRBV7-2 and TRBJ2-5; no firm D call. Trimming took off 2 bases at V and 5 bases at J, with 9 bases between the two ends. Germline V gene lookup returns CDR1 SGHTA and CDR2 FQGNSA. The CDR3 length is 13 residues. CDR3 DNA sequence: TGTGCCAGCAGCTTAAACGGAAGGGAGACCCAGTACTTC. Protein product: CASSLNGRETQYF.

The gene calls are TRBV6-5 and TRBJ1-2; 11 bases are a match to TRBD1. The germline gives CDR1 MNHEY, CDR2 SVGAGI. The J segment lost 4 bases and the V segment lost 1 base, leaving 5 bases of the junction unmatched. The CDR3 extends over 16 amino acids. The CDR3 sequence is CASSYLDRGLSYGYTF. The CDR3 DNA reads as TGTGCCAGCAGTTACTTGGACAGGGGGCTGAGCTATGGCTACACCTTC.

The chain employs TRBV19 and TRBJ2-3; D is possibly TRBD1 or TRBD2 (6 bases each). Germline values: CDR1 LNHDA, CDR2 SQIVND (reference sequence). This CDR3 comprises 14 residues. Trimming removed 9 bases from V and 3 bases from J, with 16 bases in between. The CDR3 sequence: CASHEGGGTDTQYF. Here the CDR3 DNA reads TGTGCCAGCCATGAGGGGGGCGGGACAGATACGCAGTATTTT.

The chain has TRBV6-5 and TRBJ2-2; D remains unclear. The CDR3 extends over 14 amino acids. Per the germline V gene, CDR1 is MNHEY and CDR2 is SVGAGI. Trimming removed 6 bases at V and 1 base at J, with 9 bases between. The DNA for the CDR3 is TGTGCCAGCAGCGGACGGGTGAACACCGGGGAGCTGTTTTTT. Residues: CASSGRVNTGELFF.